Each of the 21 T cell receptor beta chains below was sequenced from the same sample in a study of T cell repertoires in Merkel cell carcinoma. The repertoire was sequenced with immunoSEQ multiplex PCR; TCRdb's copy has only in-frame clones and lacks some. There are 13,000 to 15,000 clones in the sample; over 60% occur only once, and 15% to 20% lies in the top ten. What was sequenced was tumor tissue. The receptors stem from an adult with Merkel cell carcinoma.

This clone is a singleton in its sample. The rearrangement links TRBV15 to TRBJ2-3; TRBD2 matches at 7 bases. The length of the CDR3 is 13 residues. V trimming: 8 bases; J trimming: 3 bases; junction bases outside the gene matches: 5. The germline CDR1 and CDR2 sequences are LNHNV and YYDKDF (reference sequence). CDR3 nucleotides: TGTGCCACCGGGGGGGTTGGGACAGATACGCAGTATTTT. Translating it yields CATGGVGTDTQYF.

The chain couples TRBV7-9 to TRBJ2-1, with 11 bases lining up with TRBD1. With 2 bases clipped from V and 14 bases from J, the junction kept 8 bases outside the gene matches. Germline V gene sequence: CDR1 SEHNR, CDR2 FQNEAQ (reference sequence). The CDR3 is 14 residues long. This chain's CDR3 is CASSLLLGGQGEFF. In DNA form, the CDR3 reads TGTGCCAGCAGCTTACTTTTAGGGGGACAGGGGGAGTTCTTC.

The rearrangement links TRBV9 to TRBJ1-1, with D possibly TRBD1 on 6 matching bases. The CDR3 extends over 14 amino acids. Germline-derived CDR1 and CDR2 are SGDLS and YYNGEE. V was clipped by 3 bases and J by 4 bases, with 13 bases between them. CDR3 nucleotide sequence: TGTGCCAGCAGCGAGGGCAGGGGCGGCACTGAAGCTTTCTTT. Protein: CASSEGRGGTEAFF. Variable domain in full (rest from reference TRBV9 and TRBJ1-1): DSGVTQTPKHLITATGQRVTLRCSPRSGDLSVYWYQQSLDQGLQFLIQYYNGEERAKGNILERFSAQQFPDLHSELNLSSLELGDSALYFCASSEGRGGTEAFFGQGTRLTVV.

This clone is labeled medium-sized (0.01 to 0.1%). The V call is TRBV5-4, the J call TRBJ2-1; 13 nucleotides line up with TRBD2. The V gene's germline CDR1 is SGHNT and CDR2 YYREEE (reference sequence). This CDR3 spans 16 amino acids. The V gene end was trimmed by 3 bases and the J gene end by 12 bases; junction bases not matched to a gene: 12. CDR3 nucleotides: TGTGCCAGCAGCTCAAGGCCGGGACTAGCGGGATTTGGGCAGTTCTTC. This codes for CASSSRPGLAGFGQFF.

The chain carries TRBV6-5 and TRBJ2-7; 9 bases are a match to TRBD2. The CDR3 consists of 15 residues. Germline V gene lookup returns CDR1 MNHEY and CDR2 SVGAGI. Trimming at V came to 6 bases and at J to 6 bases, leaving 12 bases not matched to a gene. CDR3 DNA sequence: TGTGCCAGCAGCCCCCACGCGGGAGGGGATTCCGAGCAGTACTTC. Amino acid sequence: CASSPHAGGDSEQYF.

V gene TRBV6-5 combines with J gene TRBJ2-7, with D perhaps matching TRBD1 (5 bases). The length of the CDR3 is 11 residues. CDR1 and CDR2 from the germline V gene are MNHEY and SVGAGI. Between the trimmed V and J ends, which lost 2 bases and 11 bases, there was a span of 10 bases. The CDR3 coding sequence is TGTGCCAGCAGTTACGGGGCCAAAAAGTACTTC. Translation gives CASSYGAKKYF.

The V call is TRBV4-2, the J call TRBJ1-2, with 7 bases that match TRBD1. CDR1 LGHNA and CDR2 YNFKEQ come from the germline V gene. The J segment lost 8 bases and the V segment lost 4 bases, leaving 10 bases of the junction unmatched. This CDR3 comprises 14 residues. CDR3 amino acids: CASSRNPGDSGYTF. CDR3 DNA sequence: TGTGCCAGCAGCCGAAATCCGGGGGACAGCGGCTACACCTTC.

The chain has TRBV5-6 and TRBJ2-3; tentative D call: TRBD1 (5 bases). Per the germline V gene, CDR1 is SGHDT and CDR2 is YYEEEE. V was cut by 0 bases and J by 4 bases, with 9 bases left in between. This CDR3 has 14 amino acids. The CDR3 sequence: CASSLVSGPDTQYF. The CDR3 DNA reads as TGTGCCAGCAGCTTGGTCTCAGGGCCAGATACGCAGTATTTT.

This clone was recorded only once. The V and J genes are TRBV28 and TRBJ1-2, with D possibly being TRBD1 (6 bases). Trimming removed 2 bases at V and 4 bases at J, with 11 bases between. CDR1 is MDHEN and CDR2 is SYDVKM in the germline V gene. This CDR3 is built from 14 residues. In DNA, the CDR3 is TGTGCCAGCAGTTTAGTAGGGGGTATCTATGGCTACACCTTC. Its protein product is CASSLVGGIYGYTF.

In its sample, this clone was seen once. DNA of the CDR3: TGTGCCAGCAGCTGGGCAATCGGCTACGAGCAGTACTTC. Translated, it gives CASSWAIGYEQYF. This chain connects TRBV7-3 to TRBJ2-7; no clear D gene. CDR3 length equals 13 residues. Trimming took off 4 bases at V and 3 bases at J, with 10 bases between the two ends. Germline values: CDR1 SGHTA, CDR2 FQGTGA.

In DNA form, the CDR3 reads TGTGCCAGCTCACTCTGGCGGGAACCAACTAATGAAAAACTGTTTTTT. Residues: CASSLWREPTNEKLFF. The gene calls are TRBV18 and TRBJ1-4; D is unclear. CDR1 and CDR2 (germline): KGHSH, LQKENI. V gave up 4 bases and J gave up 0 bases, with 12 bases separating them. The CDR3 extends over 16 amino acids.

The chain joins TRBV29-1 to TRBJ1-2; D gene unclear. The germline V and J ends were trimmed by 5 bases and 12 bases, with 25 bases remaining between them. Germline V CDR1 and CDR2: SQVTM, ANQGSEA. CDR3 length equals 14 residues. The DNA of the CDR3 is TGCAGCGTTTTCTCCCCGAGCGGGTTCCGGGCGCACACCTTC. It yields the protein CSVFSPSGFRAHTF. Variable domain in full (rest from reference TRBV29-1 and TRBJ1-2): SAVISQKPSRDICQRGTSLTIQCQVDSQVTMMFWYRQQPGQSLTLIATANQGSEATYESGFVIDKFPISRPNLTFSTLTVSNMSPEDSSIYLCSVFSPSGFRAHTFGSGTRLTVV.

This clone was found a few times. The CDR3 nucleotides are TGTGCCAGCAGTTCGACAGGGGAGGGGGAAAAACTGTTTTTT. This encodes CASSSTGEGEKLFF. The V gene is TRBV6-6, the J gene TRBJ1-4; 8 bases agree with TRBD1. CDR1 MNHNY and CDR2 SVGAGI come from the germline V gene (reference sequence). CDR3 length: 14 residues. Trimming cost V 4 bases and J 8 bases; bases outside gene matches: 6.

CDR3 amino acids: CASSLRRQGGQPQHF. Written as DNA, the CDR3 is TGTGCCAGCAGCTTGCGCCGACAGGGAGGTCAGCCCCAGCATTTT. This chain uses TRBV5-8 with TRBJ1-5; 7 bases agree with TRBD1. With 1 base clipped from V and 6 bases from J, the junction kept 7 bases outside the gene matches. Germline CDR1 and CDR2: SGHTS and YDEGEE. The CDR3 is made up of 15 amino acids.

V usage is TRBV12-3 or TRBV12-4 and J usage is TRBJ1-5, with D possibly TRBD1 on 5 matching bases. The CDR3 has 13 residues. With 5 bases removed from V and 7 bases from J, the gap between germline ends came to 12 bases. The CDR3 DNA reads TGTGCCAGCAGTCTCTCCTGGGGGCAGCCCCAGCATTTT. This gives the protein CASSLSWGQPQHF.

The DNA for the CDR3 is TGTGCCAGCAGCTTATGGGGATACAATGAGCAGTTCTTC. This encodes CASSLWGYNEQFF. The chain joins TRBV7-2 to TRBJ2-1; no definite D call. Germline V gene lookup returns CDR1 SGHTA and CDR2 FQGNSA. The CDR3 has 13 residues. V lost 2 bases to trimming and J lost 4 bases, with 6 bases between them.

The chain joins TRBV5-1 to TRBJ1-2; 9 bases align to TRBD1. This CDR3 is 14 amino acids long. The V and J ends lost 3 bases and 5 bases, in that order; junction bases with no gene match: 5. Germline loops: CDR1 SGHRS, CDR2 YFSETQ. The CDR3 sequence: CASSSGQGAYGYTF. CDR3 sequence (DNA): TGCGCCAGCAGCTCGGGACAGGGAGCTTATGGCTACACCTTC.

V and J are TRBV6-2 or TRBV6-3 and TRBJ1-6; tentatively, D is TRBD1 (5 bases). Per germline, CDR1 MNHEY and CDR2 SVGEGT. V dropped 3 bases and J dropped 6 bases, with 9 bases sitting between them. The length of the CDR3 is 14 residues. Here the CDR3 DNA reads TGTGCCAGCAGTTATGAAGGGGTTAATTCACCCCTCCACTTT. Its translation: CASSYEGVNSPLHF.

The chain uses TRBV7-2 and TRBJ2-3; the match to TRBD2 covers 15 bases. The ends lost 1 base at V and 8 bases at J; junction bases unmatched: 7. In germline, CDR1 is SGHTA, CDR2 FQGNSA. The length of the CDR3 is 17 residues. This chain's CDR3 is CASSLVGLAGGPGTQYF. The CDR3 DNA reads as TGTGCCAGCAGCTTAGTAGGACTAGCGGGGGGGCCGGGTACGCAGTATTTT.

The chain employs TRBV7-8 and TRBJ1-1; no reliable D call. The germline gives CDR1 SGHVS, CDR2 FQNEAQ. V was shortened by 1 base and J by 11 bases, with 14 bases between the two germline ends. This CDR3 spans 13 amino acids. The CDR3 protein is CASSLVGGRAAFF. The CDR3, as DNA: TGTGCCAGCAGCTTAGTTGGAGGCCGGGCGGCTTTCTTT.

CDR3 in amino acids: CASSPRDFSSGANVLTF. CDR3 nucleotide sequence: TGTGCCAGCAGCCCCCGGGACTTCAGCTCTGGGGCCAACGTCCTGACTTTC. V gene TRBV5-4 combines with J gene TRBJ2-6; the D gene is possibly TRBD2 (6 bases). This CDR3 comprises 17 residues. The germline V gene has CDR1 SGHNT and CDR2 YYREEE (reference sequence). V was cut by 4 bases and J by 0 bases, with 14 bases left in between.